This TCR beta chain was identified in a study of Graves' ophthalmopathy and Graves' hyperthyroidism. Study information: Pretreatment peripheral blood was obtained at initial diagnosis.

Other autoimmune diseases, uncontrolled infections, pregnancy or lactation led to the exclusion of patients. RNA transcripts were the source from which TCR beta CDR3 regions were amplified. The authors performed first-round RT-PCR with HTBI primers and then a second-round multiplex PCR. TCRdb used MiXCR to reprocess the multiplex PCR reads, holding one entry per CDR3 protein. The sample holds some 380,000 distinct CDR3 sequences, approximately 15% seen once. Germline CDR1 SGHRS, CDR2 YFSETQ. The CDR3 runs 15 residues. Between the trimmed V and J ends, which lost 5 bases and 2 bases, there was a span of 16 bases.

The receptor's source is a woman in her late teens or twenties with stable Graves' hyperthyroidism. The sample was peripheral blood. The rearrangement uses TRBV5-1 and TRBJ1-1, with D maybe TRBD1 (6 bases). CDR3 protein: CASRVQGSRNTEAFF. The CDR3 nucleotides read TGCGCCAGCAGGGTGCAGGGGTCGCGAAACACTGAAGCTTTCTTT.